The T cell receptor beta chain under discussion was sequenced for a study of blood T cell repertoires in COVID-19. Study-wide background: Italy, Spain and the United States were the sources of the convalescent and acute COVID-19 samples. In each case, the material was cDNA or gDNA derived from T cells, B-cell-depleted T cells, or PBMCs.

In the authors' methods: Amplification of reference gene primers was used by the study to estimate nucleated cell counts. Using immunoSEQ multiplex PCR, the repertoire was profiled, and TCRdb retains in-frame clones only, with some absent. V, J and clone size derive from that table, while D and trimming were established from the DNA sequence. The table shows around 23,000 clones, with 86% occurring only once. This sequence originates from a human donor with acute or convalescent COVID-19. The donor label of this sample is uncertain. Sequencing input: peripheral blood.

The CDR3 coding sequence is TGTGCCAGCAGCTTAGCAGGGGGCAGTGGCACCGGGGAGCTGTTTTTT. It codes for CASSLAGGSGTGELFF. The chain employs TRBV7-9 and TRBJ2-2; 7 nucleotides agree with TRBD1. V was pared by 0 bases and J by 4 bases, with 5 bases of the junction left unmatched. There are 16 residues in the CDR3. The germline V gene encodes CDR1 SEHNR and CDR2 FQNEAQ (reference sequence).